The rows below give T cell receptor beta chains drawn from one sample of a study of a mutant IDH1 vaccine in newly diagnosed glioma. The data were produced by immunoSEQ multiplex PCR, yet TCRdb's version contains in-frame clones alone and is incomplete. Among roughly 86,000 clones, 70% to 90% were seen once, and the ten largest hold around 5%. The antigens of these receptors remain unknown. The specimen was PBMCs, collected from a glioma patient whose treatment included an IDH1 peptide vaccine. These receptors were taken from a man aged 35-49 years with glioma. Each CDR3 is given with its conserved first and last residue. The D gene is left open where the match is weak. Not every row has a clone size; where given, it reads once, few, many or a size class.

j_call	clone_size	v_call	d_call	cdr3_nt	cdr3_aa
TRBJ1-3	.	TRBV19	.	TGTGCCAGTAGCCAGACTGGCCTTAACACCATATATTTT	CASSQTGLNTIYF
TRBJ2-7	.	TRBV30	.	TGTGCCTGGAGTGTAGGGGGGAGGGGAAACGAGCAGTACTTC	CAWSVGGRGNEQYF
TRBJ2-3	.	TRBV5-1	.	TGCGCCAGCACCCCGACCGGACCGCTCACAGATACGCAGTATTTT	CASTPTGPLTDTQYF
TRBJ1-2	.	TRBV6-6	.	TGTGCCAGCAGCCGCACGACAGGCTCGATTGGCTACACCTTC	CASSRTTGSIGYTF
TRBJ2-7	.	TRBV18	TRBD2	TGTGCCAGCTCACCACCTAGCGGGACCACCTACGAGCAGTACTTC	CASSPPSGTTYEQYF
TRBJ2-2	.	TRBV4-2	.	TGTGCCAGCAGCCAAGAGTGGGGTGGGGGACGAGACACCGGGGAGCTGTTTTTT	CASSQEWGGGRDTGELFF
TRBJ1-5	.	TRBV27	.	TGTGCCAGCAGTTTATCGGGGTCAGGGTCTCAGCCCCAGCATTTT	CASSLSGSGSQPQHF
TRBJ1-1	.	TRBV4-1	.	TGCGCCAGCAGCCAAGATCGAGCGGGGGCGAACACTGAAGCTTTCTTT	CASSQDRAGANTEAFF
TRBJ2-7	.	TRBV5-4	.	TGTGCCAGCAGAAGGCCAGGGCCTCTGGGCGAGCAGTACTTC	CASRRPGPLGEQYF
TRBJ2-6	.	TRBV7-9	.	TGTGCCAGCAGCTTATGGCTTTCTGGGGCCAACGTCCTGACTTTC	CASSLWLSGANVLTF
TRBJ2-3	.	TRBV10-2	.	TGCGCCAGCAGTTTAGCGGCATCTAGCACAGATACGCAGTATTTT	CASSLAASSTDTQYF
TRBJ2-2	.	TRBV7-9	TRBD1	TGTGCCAGCAGCGTAGGGACAGATGCGAACACCGGGGAGCTGTTTTTT	CASSVGTDANTGELFF
TRBJ2-7	few	TRBV21-1	.	TGTGCCAGTCTCAACGAGCAGTACTTC	CASLNEQYF
TRBJ2-1	.	TRBV19	TRBD2	TGTGCCAGTGGGAGGGCGGAGCAGTTCTTC	CASGRAEQFF
TRBJ1-5	.	TRBV19	TRBD1	TGTGCCAGTAGTAGCCTCACAGGGGCTAGCAATCAGCCCCAGCATTTT	CASSSLTGASNQPQHF
TRBJ2-7	.	TRBV19	TRBD1	TGTGCCAGTAGTTTTCCGGGACAGGGATCCGAGCAGTACTTC	CASSFPGQGSEQYF
TRBJ1-6	once	TRBV6-5	.	TGTGCCAGCAGGGAGGCGGGATTAAATTCACCCCTCCACTTT	CASREAGLNSPLHF
TRBJ1-2	.	TRBV2	.	TGTGCCAGCAGTGAATTTGGCAGACTCAACTATGGCTACACCTTC	CASSEFGRLNYGYTF
TRBJ1-2	once	TRBV7-9	.	TGTGCCAGCAGCTTAGACGGGACTAACTATGGCTACACCTTC	CASSLDGTNYGYTF
TRBJ1-2	once	TRBV6-5	.	TGTGCCAGCAGCCTCGGACGGGCCTATGGCTACACCTTC	CASSLGRAYGYTF
TRBJ1-1	few	TRBV5-4	TRBD1	TGTGCCAGCAGCTTGGGACAGGGTCGGACTGAAGCTTTCTTT	CASSLGQGRTEAFF
TRBJ2-3	.	TRBV7-2	.	TGTGCCAGCTCCTCCGGCGGAGGGGCGGATACGCAGTATTTT	CASSSGGGADTQYF
TRBJ1-5	.	TRBV5-1	.	TGCGCCAGCAGCTTGGATGCGACTAAGAATCAGCCCCAGCATTTT	CASSLDATKNQPQHF
TRBJ1-2	.	TRBV4-2	TRBD1	TGTGCCAGCAGCCCAGAAGGGGGACAGGGGGTAAACTATGGCTACACCTTC	CASSPEGGQGVNYGYTF
TRBJ2-7	.	TRBV5-6	.	TGTGCCAGCAGCTTACAAGGGGATGACGAGCAGTACTTC	CASSLQGDDEQYF
TRBJ2-7	.	TRBV28	TRBD1	TGTGCCAGCAGTACCCCCGACCGGGACAGGGTCTACGAGCAGTACTTC	CASSTPDRDRVYEQYF
TRBJ1-3	.	TRBV25-1	.	TGTGCCAGCAGTGGGAGGACGGACTCTGGAAACACCATATATTTT	CASSGRTDSGNTIYF
TRBJ1-2	.	TRBV5-1	TRBD1	TGCGCTTCAGGGGGTGTTGGTGGCTACACCTTC	CASGGVGGYTF
TRBJ2-5	.	TRBV30	TRBD2	TGTGCCTGGAGTGTGACTAGCGGAGAGACCCAGTACTTC	CAWSVTSGETQYF
TRBJ1-3	.	TRBV5-1	TRBD1	TGCGCCAGCAGCCCTCGGACAGGGGAAGGAAACACCATATATTTT	CASSPRTGEGNTIYF
TRBJ2-2	.	TRBV27	TRBD2	TGTGCCAGCAGTTTCGGGCAGGGAGGGACCGGGGAGCTGTTTTTT	CASSFGQGGTGELFF
TRBJ2-3	.	TRBV5-6	TRBD2	TGTGCCAGCAGCTCGCCGGGACTAGCACTCACAGATACGCAGTATTTT	CASSSPGLALTDTQYF
TRBJ1-2	.	TRBV28	TRBD1	TGTGCCAGCACTACCATTACAGGGGGCGCACAGGGCTACACCTTC	CASTTITGGAQGYTF
TRBJ2-3	.	TRBV29-1	TRBD2	TGCAGCGTTGGAGCTTTGGGGACTAGCCGGACATACCCAGATACGCAGTATTTT	CSVGALGTSRTYPDTQYF
TRBJ2-2	once	TRBV27	.	TGTGCCAGCAGAACGTGGGCGGGGGCGACCGGGGAGCTGTTTTTT	CASRTWAGATGELFF
TRBJ1-1	few	TRBV19	.	TGTGCTAGCTCTACGAGCTACACTAGGGAGAACACTGAAGCTTTCTTT	CASSTSYTRENTEAFF